The 5 T cell receptor beta chains listed next were all sequenced from one sample in a study of blood T cells in healthy people across ages. A second about 7 to 12 cycle PCR used barcoded and J-beta primers. TCRdb reanalysed the 5' RACE reads using MiXCR and keeps one entry per CDR3 protein. The sample lists fewer than 700,000 distinct CDR3 sequences, around 41% seen once, with around 30% in the top ten. Sequenced input: blood. Receptors originate from a man older than 75 in good health.

This clonotype appeared once. The J gene is TRBJ2-3, the V gene TRBV27; tentative D call: TRBD1 (5 bases). V lost 6 bases and J 3 bases, leaving 13 bases between the germline ends. This CDR3 contains 14 residues. CDR1 is MNHEY and CDR2 is SMNVEV in the germline V gene (reference sequence). CDR3 sequence (DNA): TGTGCCAGCAGGACAGTAGGTGAAACAGATACGCAGTATTTT. Translated, it gives CASRTVGETDTQYF.

This clonotype was counted a few times. The V gene is TRBV4-3, the J gene TRBJ1-6; no clear D. Per the germline V gene, CDR1 is LGHNA and CDR2 is YSLEER. This CDR3 comprises 12 residues. V lost 4 bases and J lost 7, with 5 bases in between. This CDR3 reads CASSLANSPLHF. DNA for the CDR3: TGCGCCAGCAGCCTGGCGAATTCACCCCTCCACTTT.

The chain employs TRBV6-2 or TRBV6-3 and TRBJ2-3, with D perhaps matching TRBD1 (6 bases). Trimming pared 4 bases from V and 2 bases from J, leaving 13 bases between. The CDR3 has 15 amino acids. Germline V CDR1 and CDR2: MNHEY, SVGEGT. The CDR3 DNA sequence: TGTGCCAGCAGTTTACAGGGTTTGATCACAGATACGCAGTATTTT. This codes for CASSLQGLITDTQYF.

This chain uses TRBV6-5 with TRBJ1-2; D is perhaps TRBD1 (6 bases). V lost 0 bases and J lost 9, with 14 bases in between. The CDR3 is made up of 14 amino acids. Germline CDR1 MNHEY, CDR2 SVGAGI. The CDR3 bases are TGTGCCAGCAGTTACTCGATGAACAGGGTGCGCTACACCTTC. Residues: CASSYSMNRVRYTF.

The chain recombines TRBV27 with TRBJ2-1; D not certain. Germline V gene sequence: CDR1 MNHEY, CDR2 SMNVEV (reference sequence). Trimming removed 7 bases from V and 2 bases from J, with 12 bases in between. The CDR3 length is 14 residues. CDR3 protein: CASNPRQTYNEQFF. As DNA, the CDR3 is TGTGCCAGCAACCCCCGACAAACCTACAATGAGCAGTTCTTC.